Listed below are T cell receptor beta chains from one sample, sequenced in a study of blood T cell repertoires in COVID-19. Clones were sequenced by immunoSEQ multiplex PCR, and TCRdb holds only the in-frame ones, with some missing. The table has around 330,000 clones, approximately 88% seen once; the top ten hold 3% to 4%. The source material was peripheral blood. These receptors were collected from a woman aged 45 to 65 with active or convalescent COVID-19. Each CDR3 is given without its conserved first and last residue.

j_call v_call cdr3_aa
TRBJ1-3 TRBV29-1 SVPGQVYSGNTIY
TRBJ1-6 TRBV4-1 ASSPLPRTDRRSSPLH
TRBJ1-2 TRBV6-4 ASSVSTTTWGYT
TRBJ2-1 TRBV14 ASRSEEDNEQF
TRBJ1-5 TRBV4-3 ASSQVQGRPQH
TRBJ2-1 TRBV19 ASSIGGTGSYNEQF
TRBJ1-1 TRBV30 AWSPIGEGTEAF
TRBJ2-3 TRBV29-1 SARQGTDTQY
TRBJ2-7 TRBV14 ASSITSGRGKNEQY
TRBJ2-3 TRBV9 ASSGSTGNTDTQY
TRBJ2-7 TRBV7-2 ASSRWGGYEQY
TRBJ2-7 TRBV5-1 ASSLELVDYEQY
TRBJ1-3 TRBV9 ASSVAPRSGNTIY
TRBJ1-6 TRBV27 ASSLKGDNSPLH
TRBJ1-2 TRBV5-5 ASNRWEGGAGYT
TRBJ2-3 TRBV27 ASSSTSSAQY